Presented here are 28 T cell receptor beta chains from one specimen sequenced in a study of blood T cell repertoires in COVID-19. The repertoire was sequenced with immunoSEQ multiplex PCR; TCRdb's copy has only in-frame clones and lacks some. The data show around 70,000 clones, 81% seen once. The sample comprised peripheral blood. These receptor sequences come from a woman in her sixties or seventies with acute or convalescent COVID-19.

The chain joins TRBV29-1 to TRBJ1-5, with no clear D. Deletions cut 7 bases from V and 1 base from J, with 11 bases between. The CDR3 has 13 amino acids. Germline-derived CDR1 and CDR2 are SQVTM and ANQGSEA. The CDR3 loop reads CSGGRESNQPQHF. The CDR3 DNA sequence: TGCAGCGGTGGACGGGAGAGCAATCAGCCCCAGCATTTT.

The chain is built from TRBV5-4 and TRBJ1-2; TRBD1 is a possible D gene (5 bases). The CDR3 contains 17 residues. Germline V CDR1 and CDR2: SGHNT, YYREEE (reference sequence). Trimming removed 1 base from V and 2 bases from J, with 18 bases in between. CDR3 nucleotides: TGTGCCAGCAGCTTGTGGTGGGGCGGCGACCAAAACTATGGCTACACCTTC. Translation: CASSLWWGGDQNYGYTF.

The V and J genes are TRBV9 and TRBJ1-2, with 7 bases lining up with TRBD1. V lost 0 bases and J lost 4; bases outside the gene matches: 6. The CDR3 consists of 15 residues. Germline V gene sequence: CDR1 SGDLS, CDR2 YYNGEE. The CDR3 bases are TGTGCCAGCAGCGTAGGGAGGGGGCAGGGCTATGGCTACACCTTC. This gives the protein CASSVGRGQGYGYTF.

The chain recombines TRBV10-2 with TRBJ1-5; maybe TRBD1 (5 bases). The CDR3 runs 15 residues. V was pared by 0 bases and J by 4 bases, with 10 bases between. CDR1 WSHSY and CDR2 SAAADI come from the germline V gene. The CDR3 sequence is CASSESGAWNQPQHF. The DNA of the CDR3 is TGCGCCAGCAGTGAGTCAGGGGCGTGGAATCAGCCCCAGCATTTT.

The rearrangement joins TRBV28 to TRBJ2-1; D not resolved. CDR1 is MDHEN and CDR2 is SYDVKM in the germline V gene. CDR3 length: 15 residues. V lost 2 bases to trimming and J lost 5 bases, with 13 bases between them. CDR3 residues: CASSLAQHTHNEQFF. The CDR3 nucleotides are TGTGCCAGCAGTTTAGCACAGCACACCCACAATGAGCAGTTCTTC.

V and J are TRBV5-4 and TRBJ2-3, with 11 bases fitting TRBD2. The CDR3 loop spans 14 amino acids. V trimming: 6 bases; J trimming: 5 bases; junction bases outside the gene matches: 5. In germline, CDR1 is SGHNT, CDR2 YYREEE (reference sequence). CDR3 sequence reads: CASKLAGGQDTQYF. The CDR3 coding sequence is TGTGCCAGCAAGCTAGCGGGAGGTCAAGATACGCAGTATTTT.

At least ten counts were recorded for this clone. DNA for the CDR3: TGTGCCAGCCAATTTAGGGGTAATCAGCCCCAGCATTTT. Its translation: CASQFRGNQPQHF. The V and J genes are TRBV28 and TRBJ1-5; maybe TRBD1 (5 bases). V dropped 8 bases and J dropped 4 bases, with 12 bases sitting between them. The length of the CDR3 is 13 residues. Germline values: CDR1 MDHEN, CDR2 SYDVKM.

Remarks on this clone: This same CDR3 is encoded by further DNA sequences in the sample. This chain joins TRBV5-1 and TRBJ2-7; the match to TRBD2 covers 11 bases. Germline CDR1 and CDR2: SGHRS and YFSETQ. V lost 4 bases to trimming and J lost 2 bases; unmatched junction nucleotides: 5. The CDR3 sequence is 15 residues long. The CDR3 region has the DNA TGCGCCAGCAGCCCCGGGACTAGCGGACCCTACGAGCAGTACTTC. It is translated as CASSPGTSGPYEQYF.

This clone was picked up a small number of times. V and J are TRBV2 and TRBJ1-5; TRBD1 matches at 10 bases. In germline, CDR1 is SNHLY, CDR2 FYNNEI. V trimming: 3 bases; J trimming: 7 bases; junction bases outside the gene matches: 3. The CDR3 consists of 14 residues. The CDR3 sequence is CASSETGGRQPQHF. The CDR3, as DNA: TGTGCCAGCAGTGAGACAGGGGGCCGACAGCCCCAGCATTTT.

This clone was detected once. The V call is TRBV28, the J call TRBJ2-7; perhaps TRBD2 as D (5 bases). The germline CDR1 and CDR2 sequences are MDHEN and SYDVKM. V gave up 6 bases and J gave up 5 bases, with 8 bases separating them. CDR3 size: 11 residues. The CDR3 here is CASRKGDEQYF. In nucleotides, the CDR3 is TGTGCCAGCAGAAAGGGAGACGAGCAGTACTTC.

The chain links TRBV7-8 to TRBJ1-3, with D unclear. CDR3 length: 14 amino acids. Germline lookup yields CDR1 SGHVS and CDR2 FQNEAQ. V lost 1 base to trimming and J lost 8 bases, with 12 bases between them. The CDR3: CASSLGGYRDTIYF. CDR3 DNA sequence: TGTGCCAGCAGCTTAGGAGGGTATAGGGACACCATATATTTT.

V usage is TRBV27 and J usage is TRBJ2-1; D gene unclear. V was shortened by 5 bases and J by 7 bases, with 15 bases between the two germline ends. This CDR3 is 14 amino acids long. Germline CDR1 and CDR2: MNHEY and SMNVEV (reference sequence). In DNA form, the CDR3 reads TGTGCCAGCAGTCTCCGTCCAGTACAAAATGAGCAGTTCTTC. It encodes CASSLRPVQNEQFF.

V and J are TRBV14 and TRBJ1-1; D ambiguous. The germline CDR1 and CDR2 sequences are SGHDN and FVKESK. The CDR3 covers 14 residues. V lost 4 bases, J lost 4 bases, and 13 bases lay in between. The CDR3 sequence: CASSPLGVVTEAFF. CDR3 nucleotides: TGTGCCAGCAGCCCACTCGGGGTGGTCACTGAAGCTTTCTTT.

The genes are TRBV28 and TRBJ2-1; 8 nucleotides align to TRBD2. CDR3 length equals 16 residues. Germline V gives CDR1 MDHEN, CDR2 SYDVKM. The junction had 5 bases not matched to a gene; V was cut back by 3 bases and J by 1 base. The CDR3 protein is CASSLLGGASYNEQFF. The CDR3 DNA follows: TGTGCCAGCAGTTTGCTCGGGGGGGCTTCCTACAATGAGCAGTTCTTC.

The V call is TRBV28, the J call TRBJ1-2; weak D call: TRBD1 (6 bases). Trimming shortened V by 2 bases and J by 10 bases, and 20 bases separated the two germline ends. This CDR3 contains 15 residues. The germline gives CDR1 MDHEN, CDR2 SYDVKM. The DNA for the CDR3 is TGTGCCAGCAGTTTAATCACTGGGGGCGCCGTCCTCTACACCTTC. It encodes CASSLITGGAVLYTF.

The V and J genes are TRBV6-6 and TRBJ2-7; tentatively, D is TRBD1 (5 bases). This CDR3 is 15 amino acids long. Trimming stripped 7 bases from V and 4 bases from J, with 20 bases between. In germline, CDR1 is MNHNY, CDR2 SVGAGI (reference sequence). The CDR3 spells CASTEVARVPYEQYF. The CDR3 DNA is TGTGCCAGCACCGAAGTTGCCAGGGTCCCATACGAGCAGTACTTC.

The chain employs TRBV7-3 and TRBJ2-2, with 9 bases identical to TRBD2. Germline V lookup: CDR1 SGHTA, CDR2 FQGTGA. V dropped 4 bases and J dropped 6; count of bases not matched to a gene: 12. CDR3 length: 17 residues. The chain's CDR3 is CASSWSSGSPGAGELFF. CDR3 coding DNA: TGTGCCAGCAGCTGGAGTAGCGGGAGTCCGGGCGCCGGGGAGCTGTTTTTT.

The V call is TRBV15, the J call TRBJ2-3, with D unclear. CDR1 and CDR2 (germline): LNHNV, YYDKDF (reference sequence). Trimming cost V 1 base and J 6 bases, with 5 bases left between them. The CDR3 contains 12 residues. The CDR3 here is CATSRGSDTQYF. The CDR3 nucleotides are TGTGCCACCAGCAGAGGTAGTGATACGCAGTATTTT.

The chain couples TRBV3-1 (or the pseudogene TRBV3-2) to TRBJ2-1, with 11 nucleotides matching TRBD2. Germline lookup yields CDR1 LGHDT and CDR2 YNNKEL (reference sequence). With V trimmed by 4 bases and J by 7 bases, 6 bases remained unmatched. The CDR3 consists of 15 residues. The CDR3 region is CASSPRTSGQNEQFF. The DNA for the CDR3 is TGTGCCAGCAGCCCAAGGACTAGCGGGCAGAATGAGCAGTTCTTC.

The chain combines TRBV6-5 with TRBJ1-1, with D perhaps TRBD1 (5 bases). The CDR3 is made up of 15 amino acids. The V end was cut by 0 bases, the J end by 1 base, with 9 bases between. Germline V gene lookup returns CDR1 MNHEY and CDR2 SVGAGI. CDR3 amino acids: CASSYSGARNTEAFF. The CDR3 nucleotides read TGTGCCAGCAGTTACTCAGGGGCCAGGAACACTGAAGCTTTCTTT.

V usage is TRBV7-8 and J usage is TRBJ1-1; 9 bases map to TRBD1. This CDR3 region has 19 residues. The ends lost 2 bases at V and 0 bases at J; junction bases unmatched: 13. Germline lookup yields CDR1 SGHVS and CDR2 FQNEAQ. The CDR3 DNA is TGTGCCAGCAGCTTATTTGATTACAGGGGGCGCGTCATGAACACTGAAGCTTTCTTT. It encodes CASSLFDYRGRVMNTEAFF. The full variable domain, its missing parts supplied by reference TRBV7-8 and TRBJ1-1, is GAGVSQSPRYKVAKRGQDVALRCDPISGHVSLFWYQQALGQGPEFLTYFQNEAQLDKSGLPSDRFFAERPEGSVSTLKIQRTQQEDSAVYLCASSLFDYRGRVMNTEAFFGQGTRLTVV.

This chain uses TRBV15 with TRBJ2-7, with TRBD1 as a possible D gene (5 bases). CDR3 length: 12 amino acids. Germline assignment: CDR1 LNHNV and CDR2 YYDKDF (reference sequence). The germline V and J ends were trimmed by 2 bases and 4 bases, with 6 bases remaining between them. CDR3 in amino acids: CATSRRGYEQYF. CDR3 nucleotide sequence: TGTGCCACCAGCAGAAGGGGATACGAGCAGTACTTC.

This chain links TRBV18 with TRBJ2-7, with 11 bases that match TRBD1. V was clipped by 4 bases and J by 2 bases; unmatched bases: 7. Germline loops: CDR1 KGHSH, CDR2 LQKENI. The CDR3 runs to 16 residues. The CDR3 sequence is CASSRVGTGGAYEQYF. In nucleotides, the CDR3 is TGTGCCAGCTCACGCGTCGGGACAGGGGGGGCCTACGAGCAGTACTTC.

The CDR3 spells CATKPTSGRYEQYF. In DNA, the CDR3 is TGTGCCACTAAACCTACTAGCGGGCGCTACGAGCAGTACTTC. This chain joins TRBV6-6 and TRBJ2-7; 9 bases match TRBD2. The germline V gene encodes CDR1 MNHNY and CDR2 SVGAGI (reference sequence). CDR3 size: 14 residues. With 10 bases clipped from V and 3 bases from J, the junction kept 10 bases outside the gene matches.

The chain carries TRBV5-1 and TRBJ1-1, with 11 bases identical to TRBD1. V shed 4 bases, J shed 5 bases, and the junction held 7 bases outside the gene matches. The germline gives CDR1 SGHRS, CDR2 YFSETQ. The CDR3 is 15 residues long. CDR3 amino acids: CASSPGTGGSTEAFF. CDR3 in DNA: TGCGCCAGCAGCCCCGGGACAGGGGGAAGTACTGAAGCTTTCTTT.

This clone was found once. The chain joins TRBV6-4 to TRBJ2-1; 11 positions agree with TRBD2. J was trimmed by 12 bases and V by 4 bases; bases with no gene match: 8. The CDR3 totals 14 residues. Germline values: CDR1 MRHNA, CDR2 SNTAGT. The CDR3 is CASSATSGSVGQFF. The CDR3 region has the DNA TGTGCCAGCAGTGCTACTAGCGGGAGTGTGGGGCAGTTCTTC.

V gene TRBV15 combines with J gene TRBJ2-7, with 7 bases that match TRBD1. The CDR3 extends over 13 amino acids. After removal of 8 bases from V and 5 bases from J, the junction contained 9 bases not matched to a gene. The V gene's germline CDR1 is LNHNV and CDR2 YYDKDF (reference sequence). CDR3 loop: CATRGRGTHEQYF. CDR3 DNA: TGTGCCACCCGTGGCAGGGGGACCCACGAGCAGTACTTC.

This clone was seen a few times. The chain employs TRBV12-3 or TRBV12-4 and TRBJ1-1, with TRBD1 identical over 8 bases. V trimming: 7 bases; J trimming: 4 bases; junction bases outside the gene matches: 5. The CDR3 loop spans 13 amino acids. The CDR3: CASIRQGITEAFF. The CDR3 DNA sequence: TGTGCCAGCATCCGACAGGGGATCACTGAAGCTTTCTTT.